A selection of T cell receptor beta chains follows, all from one sample in a study of circulating CD8 cells and anti-PD-1 response in melanoma. TCRdb re-called the reads with MiXCR, one entry per CDR3 protein. Of under 400 distinct CDR3 sequences listed, 4.5% to 6% are singletons. The source was CD8+ T cells from PBMCs, collected at baseline or after one month of anti-PD-1 therapy (not recorded which). Receptor source: a human donor with melanoma. Both conserved end residues are part of each CDR3.

V: TRBV4-3; J: TRBJ2-2; CDR3: CASSQDLTSGGINTGELFF
V: TRBV29-1; J: TRBJ1-1; CDR3: CTTGGWGNTEAFF
V: TRBV21-1; J: TRBJ2-1; CDR3: CASSKALRGRRNEQFF
V: TRBV29-1; J: TRBJ2-1; CDR3: CSVENPQGLGEQFF
V: TRBV7-3; J: TRBJ2-3; CDR3: CASRSTSGGLDTQYF
V: TRBV2; J: TRBJ2-7; CDR3: CAHTAGMDSYEQYF
V: TRBV4-2; J: TRBJ1-1; CDR3: CASSHPTAGGNTEAFF
V: TRBV28; J: TRBJ2-7; CDR3: CASSATAGGEIVDEQYF
V: TRBV28; J: TRBJ1-5; CDR3: CASTLGGPQPQHF
V: TRBV28; J: TRBJ2-3; CDR3: CASSFLQGTDTQYF
V: TRBV5-4; J: TRBJ2-5; CDR3: CASSFRTGETQYF
V: TRBV2; J: TRBJ2-1; CDR3: CASSGTSGGNEQFF
V: TRBV4-3; J: TRBJ2-6; CDR3: CASSQELGSGANVLTF
V: TRBV24-1; J: TRBJ2-1; CDR3: CATSEEGQHVNEQFF
V: TRBV28; J: TRBJ2-1; CDR3: CASSLPGSEQFF
V: TRBV19; J: TRBJ1-1; CDR3: CASSIQGPNTEAFF
V: TRBV2; J: TRBJ2-7; CDR3: CASGRGYEQYF
V: TRBV4-1; J: TRBJ2-7; CDR3: CASSQGYADLDYEQYF
V: TRBV28; J: TRBJ2-1; CDR3: CASSLGERIYNEQFF
V: TRBV10-3; J: TRBJ2-1; CDR3: CAIRKGLAAYNEQFF
V: TRBV7-2; J: TRBJ2-5; CDR3: CASSLRWGSLQETQYF
V: TRBV28; J: TRBJ2-7; CDR3: CASRSPGRTYEQYF
V: TRBV27; J: TRBJ1-1; CDR3: CASSLSRDTEAFF
V: TRBV28; J: TRBJ2-1; CDR3: CASSLQASYNEQFF
V: TRBV14; J: TRBJ2-1; CDR3: CASSRQVSYNEQFF
V: TRBV19; J: TRBJ2-7; CDR3: CASSPGQGTYEQYF
V: TRBV9; J: TRBJ2-1; CDR3: CASSAGHGGAGNEQFF
V: TRBV28; J: TRBJ2-5; CDR3: CASTLPGQGQEAQYF
V: TRBV6-5; J: TRBJ2-1; CDR3: CASSFWPDTNNEQFF
V: TRBV7-2; J: TRBJ2-3; CDR3: CASSLVSGLTDTQYF
V: TRBV28; J: TRBJ2-3; CDR3: CASSFLSGTDTQYF
V: TRBV24-1; J: TRBJ2-1; CDR3: CATSDWGNEQSF
V: TRBV7-3; J: TRBJ2-1; CDR3: CASSPAGGFLDEQFF
V: TRBV14; J: TRBJ2-1; CDR3: CASSRRGANEQFF
V: TRBV30; J: TRBJ1-2; CDR3: CAWIDGSNYGYTF
V: TRBV5-6; J: TRBJ2-1; CDR3: CASSPRDGKGNNEQFF
V: TRBV15; J: TRBJ2-3; CDR3: CATSRGEGTQYF
V: TRBV20-1; J: TRBJ2-2; CDR3: CSARGLGQDTGELFF
V: TRBV28; J: TRBJ1-2; CDR3: CASSPNSNYGYTF
V: TRBV27; J: TRBJ1-1; CDR3: CASNDRLNTEAFF